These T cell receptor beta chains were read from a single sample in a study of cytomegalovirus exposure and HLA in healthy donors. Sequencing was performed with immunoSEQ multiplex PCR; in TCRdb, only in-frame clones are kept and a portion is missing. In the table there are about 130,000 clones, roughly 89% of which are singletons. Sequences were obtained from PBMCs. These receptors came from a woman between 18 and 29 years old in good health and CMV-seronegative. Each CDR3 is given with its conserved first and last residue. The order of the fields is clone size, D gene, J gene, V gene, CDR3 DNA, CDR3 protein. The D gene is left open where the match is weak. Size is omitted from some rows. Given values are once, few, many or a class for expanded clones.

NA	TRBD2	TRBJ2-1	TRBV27	TGTGCCAGCAGGGAGGAAGCGGGAGGGGTCTACAATGAGCAGTTCTTC	CASREEAGGVYNEQFF
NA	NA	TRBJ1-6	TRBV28	TGTGCCAGCAGGGGGAGGTCACCCCTCCACTTT	CASRGRSPLHF
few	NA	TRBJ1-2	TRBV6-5	TGTGCCAGCAGTGACACCCCCGACCATGGCTACACCTTC	CASSDTPDHGYTF
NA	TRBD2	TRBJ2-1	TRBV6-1	TGTGCCAGCAGTGAACTGGCTAGCGGCACGACAATTGAGCAGTTCTTC	CASSELASGTTIEQFF
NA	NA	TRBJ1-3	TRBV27	TGTGCCAGCAGGCCCGGGGGGTTTCCAGGCTCTGGAAACACCATATATTTT	CASRPGGFPGSGNTIYF
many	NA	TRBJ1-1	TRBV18	TGTGCCAGCTCCGGGGTGGGGTATGGTATCACTGAAGCTTTCTTT	CASSGVGYGITEAFF
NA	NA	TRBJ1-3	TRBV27	TGTGCCAGCAGTTTATCGCGGGCAGTCTCTGGAAACACCATATATTTT	CASSLSRAVSGNTIYF
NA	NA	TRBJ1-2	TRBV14	TGTGCCAGCAGCCCGCAGGGGAGGGTGGACTATGGCTACACCTTC	CASSPQGRVDYGYTF
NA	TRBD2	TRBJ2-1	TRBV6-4	TGTGCCAGCAGTGCACGACTAGCGGTCTACAATGAGCAGTTCTTC	CASSARLAVYNEQFF
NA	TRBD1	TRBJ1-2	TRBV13	TGTGCCAGCAGCTTAAGGGCAGGGGGCGCTGACTATGGCTACACCTTC	CASSLRAGGADYGYTF
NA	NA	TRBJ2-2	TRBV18	TGTGCCAGCTCACCAAGTGAGCACGGGGAGCTGTTTTTT	CASSPSEHGELFF
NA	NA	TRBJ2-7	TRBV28	TGTGCCAGCAGTCCGGGGACTGAATACGAGCAGTACTTC	CASSPGTEYEQYF
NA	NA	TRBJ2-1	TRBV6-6	TGTGCCAGCAAACGGTACGCGGATGAGCAGTTCTTC	CASKRYADEQFF
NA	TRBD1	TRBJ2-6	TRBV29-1	TGCAGCGTTGCTGCGGACAGGAGTGTTGGGGCCAACGTCCTGACTTTC	CSVAADRSVGANVLTF
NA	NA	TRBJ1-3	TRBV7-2	TGTGCCAGCAGCTCGTTGGGAGGGGCAGTTTCTGGAAACACCATATATTTT	CASSSLGGAVSGNTIYF